This passage covers 28 T cell receptor beta chains from one sample sequenced in a study of cytomegalovirus exposure and HLA in healthy donors. Using immunoSEQ multiplex PCR, the repertoire was profiled, and TCRdb retains in-frame clones only, with some absent. The sample contains around 90,000 clones, less than 90% of which appear only once. Sequenced input: PBMCs. The receptors shown here come from a woman between 18 and 29 years old in good health and CMV-seropositive.

V and J are TRBV27 and TRBJ2-6, with TRBD1 as a possible D gene (6 bases). V was clipped by 5 bases and J by 0 bases, with 14 bases between them. The CDR3 is 17 residues long. In germline, CDR1 is MNHEY, CDR2 SMNVEV (reference sequence). The chain's CDR3 is CASSPHGTLSGANVLTF. The CDR3 region has the DNA TGTGCCAGCAGTCCCCATGGGACACTCTCTGGGGCCAACGTCCTGACTTTC.

The V gene is TRBV5-1, the J gene TRBJ1-4; 9 nucleotides line up with TRBD1. The CDR3 consists of 15 residues. V trimming: 5 bases; J trimming: 8 bases; junction bases outside the gene matches: 10. Germline lookup yields CDR1 SGHRS and CDR2 YFSETQ. The CDR3 here is CASSLYRGREEKLFF. The CDR3 nucleotides read TGCGCCAGCAGTCTATACAGGGGGCGCGAAGAAAAACTGTTTTTT.

The chain links TRBV6-1 to TRBJ2-3, with 9 nucleotides matching TRBD1. The CDR3 runs to 15 residues. CDR1 and CDR2 (germline): MNHNS, SASEGT. The V and J ends lost 6 bases and 1 base, in that order; junction bases with no gene match: 5. The CDR3 DNA follows: TGTGCCAGCAGGCTCCGGGACAGGGGCACAGATACGCAGTATTTT. Residues: CASRLRDRGTDTQYF.

The chain carries TRBV6-5 and TRBJ2-7; TRBD1 matches 7 bases. The CDR3 length is 13 residues. Losses at the gene ends were 7 bases for V and 2 bases for J; bases not matched to a gene: 5. CDR1 and CDR2 (germline): MNHEY, SVGAGI. CDR3 in DNA: TGTGCCAGCACCCCCGGGACAGCCTACGAGCAGTACTTC. Protein sequence: CASTPGTAYEQYF.

The V call is TRBV6-5, the J call TRBJ2-7, with D possibly TRBD1 on 6 matching bases. This CDR3 contains 16 residues. The V end lost 0 bases, the J end lost 2 bases, and 14 bases lay between the germline ends. Germline values: CDR1 MNHEY, CDR2 SVGAGI. DNA of the CDR3: TGTGCCAGCAGTTACTCCTCTAATACAGGGACCTACGAGCAGTACTTC. It specifies CASSYSSNTGTYEQYF.

The genes are TRBV6-6 and TRBJ2-7; 7 nucleotides agree with TRBD2. Losses at the gene ends were 5 bases for V and 1 base for J; bases not matched to a gene: 5. Germline V gene data show CDR1 as MNHNY and CDR2 as SVGAGI (reference sequence). The length of the CDR3 is 14 residues. The CDR3 DNA is TGTGCCAGCAGTCCTCGGGGGGAGTCCTACGAGCAGTACTTC. Translating gives CASSPRGESYEQYF.

The chain is built from TRBV7-2 and TRBJ1-1; no clear D. The CDR3 is made up of 13 amino acids. The ends were cut back, 4 bases at V and 4 bases at J, with 10 bases in the middle. The germline V gene has CDR1 SGHTA and CDR2 FQGNSA. CDR3 in amino acids: CASSWGEGTEAFF. The CDR3 bases are TGTGCCAGCAGCTGGGGTGAGGGCACTGAAGCTTTCTTT.

The chain employs TRBV5-6 and TRBJ2-7; D might be TRBD2 (7 bases). The CDR3 is made up of 13 amino acids. The V gene lost 6 bases and the J gene lost 5 bases, with 15 bases spanning the gap. CDR1 SGHDT and CDR2 YYEEEE come from the germline V gene. CDR3 protein: CASTLGGANEQYF. CDR3 DNA sequence: TGTGCCAGCACCCTGGGGGGGGCCAACGAGCAGTACTTC.

CDR3 sequence reads: CASLMGGFIGYTF. CDR3 in DNA: TGTGCCAGCCTGATGGGGGGGTTTATCGGCTACACCTTC. V usage is TRBV28 and J usage is TRBJ1-2, with a tentative D call TRBD1 (5 bases). V shed 8 bases and J shed 8 bases, with 18 bases lying between them. Looked up from germline, CDR1 is MDHEN and CDR2 is SYDVKM. CDR3 length equals 13 residues.

The chain joins TRBV15 to TRBJ2-5, with a tentative D call TRBD2 (5 bases). CDR1 and CDR2 (germline): LNHNV, YYDKDF (reference sequence). This CDR3 is built from 16 residues. With 2 bases removed from V and 2 bases from J, the gap between germline ends came to 15 bases. This chain's CDR3 is CATSRLIDRGQETQYF. CDR3 bases: TGTGCCACCAGCAGACTAATCGACCGAGGGCAAGAGACCCAGTACTTC. Looking up the rest from reference TRBV15 and TRBJ2-5 gives the full variable domain: DAMVIQNPRYQVTQFGKPVTLSCSQTLNHNVMYWYQQKSSQAPKLLFHYYDKDFNNEADTPDNFQSRRPNTSFCFLDIRSPGLGDTAMYLCATSRLIDRGQETQYFGPGTRLLVL.

V usage is TRBV4-1 and J usage is TRBJ2-1, with D perhaps TRBD1 (5 bases). V was pared by 4 bases and J by 9 bases, with 13 bases between. Per the germline V gene, CDR1 is MGHRA and CDR2 is YSYEKL. This CDR3 region has 13 residues. The CDR3 is CASSPRQTGEQFF. DNA of the CDR3: TGCGCCAGCAGCCCTCGACAGACGGGTGAGCAGTTCTTC.

The V gene is TRBV28, the J gene TRBJ2-7; possibly TRBD1 for D (5 bases). Per the germline V gene, CDR1 is MDHEN and CDR2 is SYDVKM. The V end was cut by 2 bases, the J end by 6 bases, with 11 bases between. CDR3 length equals 13 residues. The CDR3 loop is CASSLGQGLEQYF. CDR3 bases: TGTGCCAGCAGTTTAGGGCAGGGCCTCGAGCAGTACTTC.

The chain couples TRBV14 to TRBJ1-1; D unresolved. The V end was cut by 4 bases, the J end by 4 bases, with 13 bases between. Germline CDR1 SGHDN, CDR2 FVKESK. The CDR3 has 14 amino acids. The CDR3 nucleotides read TGTGCCAGCAGCCTGCTCGGGTTGCGCACTGAAGCTTTCTTT. It yields the protein CASSLLGLRTEAFF.

V and J are TRBV5-1 and TRBJ1-5; 7 nucleotides line up with TRBD1. The V gene end was trimmed by 4 bases and the J gene end by 4 bases; junction bases not matched to a gene: 8. The CDR3 consists of 15 residues. The germline CDR1 and CDR2 sequences are SGHRS and YFSETQ. CDR3 sequence: CASSPEGQPNQPQHF. The CDR3 DNA is TGCGCCAGCAGCCCGGAGGGACAGCCGAATCAGCCCCAGCATTTT.

The V gene is TRBV7-2, the J gene TRBJ1-1, with no clear D. From germline, CDR1 is SGHTA and CDR2 FQGNSA. Trimming removed 5 bases at V and 1 base at J, with 11 bases between. The CDR3 consists of 14 residues. The CDR3 sequence: CASSPWAANTEAFF. CDR3 bases: TGTGCCAGCAGCCCTTGGGCCGCGAACACTGAAGCTTTCTTT.

V gene TRBV7-9 combines with J gene TRBJ1-4, with TRBD1 as a possible D gene (6 bases). V was trimmed by 5 bases and J by 8 bases, leaving 15 bases between them. The CDR3 runs to 14 residues. Germline assignment: CDR1 SEHNR and CDR2 FQNEAQ (reference sequence). The CDR3: CASSPGQTGEKLFF. The CDR3, as DNA: TGTGCCAGCAGCCCGGGACAAACAGGGGAAAAACTGTTTTTT.

The chain joins TRBV28 to TRBJ1-5; no reliable D call. Germline lookup yields CDR1 MDHEN and CDR2 SYDVKM. CDR3 length: 16 amino acids. Between the trimmed V and J ends, which lost 6 bases and 6 bases, there was a span of 21 bases. CDR3 DNA: TGTGCCAGCAGCACTACTCTCCCCCGGGGTACTCAGCCCCAGCATTTT. It yields the protein CASSTTLPRGTQPQHF.

This clone showed up just once. This chain connects TRBV4-2 to TRBJ1-2, with TRBD1 as a possible D gene (5 bases). CDR1 LGHNA and CDR2 YNFKEQ come from the germline V gene. Trimming removed 1 base from V and 2 bases from J, with 14 bases in between. The CDR3 sequence is 16 residues long. Here the CDR3 DNA reads TGTGCCAGCAGCCAAGCTCTAGGGGCGGCGAACTATGGCTACACCTTC. Its protein product is CASSQALGAANYGYTF.

This chain connects TRBV5-1 to TRBJ1-1, with a weak D call TRBD1 (6 bases). Trimming removed 4 bases at V and 6 bases at J, with 13 bases between. Germline V gene sequence: CDR1 SGHRS, CDR2 YFSETQ. CDR3 length: 13 amino acids. The CDR3 here is CASSPTQGPEAFF. CDR3 bases: TGCGCCAGCAGCCCTACACAGGGACCTGAAGCTTTCTTT.

This chain connects TRBV19 to TRBJ1-2, with 11 nucleotides matching TRBD1. The junction had 13 bases not matched to a gene; V was cut back by 8 bases and J by 8 bases. This CDR3 is built from 15 residues. Germline CDR1 reads LNHDA; CDR2 reads SQIVND (reference sequence). The CDR3 coding sequence is TGTGCCAGTTCTCTCCGCCGGGACAGGGGGACCGGCTACACCTTC. It is translated as CASSLRRDRGTGYTF.

The CDR3 DNA reads as TGCAGCGTCAAGATCTATAGCAATCAGCCCCAGCATTTT. This codes for CSVKIYSNQPQHF. The chain couples TRBV29-1 to TRBJ1-5, with D unclear. This CDR3 has 13 amino acids. Trimming took off 6 bases at V and 0 bases at J, with 9 bases between the two ends. The V gene's germline CDR1 is SQVTM and CDR2 ANQGSEA.

This chain connects TRBV10-2 to TRBJ1-5, with 9 nucleotides matching TRBD1. The CDR3 runs 15 residues. Trimming cost V 6 bases and J 8 bases; bases outside gene matches: 11. Per the germline V gene, CDR1 is WSHSY and CDR2 is SAAADI. The CDR3 DNA follows: TGCGCCAGCAGCTTACAGGGGGCTGGGGGGGAGCCCCAGCATTTT. Its translation: CASSLQGAGGEPQHF.

The V call is TRBV4-2, the J call TRBJ1-1; 9 nucleotides match TRBD1. This CDR3 contains 15 residues. The junction had 5 bases not matched to a gene; V was cut back by 1 base and J by 5 bases. The V gene's germline CDR1 is LGHNA and CDR2 YNFKEQ. The CDR3 region has the DNA TGTGCCAGCAGCCAAGTGGGACAGGGCCGGACTGAAGCTTTCTTT. It yields the protein CASSQVGQGRTEAFF.

The chain has TRBV6-6 and TRBJ1-1; tentative D call: TRBD1 (5 bases). The CDR3 extends over 14 amino acids. The V gene lost 2 bases and the J gene lost 6 bases, with 13 bases spanning the gap. The V gene's germline CDR1 is MNHNY and CDR2 SVGAGI (reference sequence). In nucleotides, the CDR3 is TGTGCCAGCAGTTACAGGGGCGGGGAGGCTGAAGCTTTCTTT. Its translation: CASSYRGGEAEAFF.

This clone occurred a few times. This rearrangement joins TRBV6-7 to TRBJ1-4, with a possible D match to TRBD1 (5 bases). TRBV6-7 is designated an ORF whose function remains uncertain. CDR3 length equals 17 residues. The V end was cut by 2 bases, the J end by 4 bases, with 17 bases between. CDR3 in DNA: TGTGCCAGCAGTTACCCCGAAGGCCCGCAGGGTAATGAAAAACTGTTTTTT. This translates into CASSYPEGPQGNEKLFF.

The chain combines TRBV28 with TRBJ2-7, with D possibly being TRBD2 (5 bases). Per germline, CDR1 MDHEN and CDR2 SYDVKM. The CDR3 extends over 13 amino acids. Trimming stripped 7 bases from V and 7 bases from J, with 17 bases between. Here the CDR3 DNA reads TGTGCCAGCACCCGCGGAGGCCGTTTGGAGCAGTACTTC. Protein: CASTRGGRLEQYF.

The rearrangement links TRBV7-3 to TRBJ2-3, with 7 bases fitting TRBD2. Germline lookup yields CDR1 SGHTA and CDR2 FQGTGA. The CDR3 is 14 amino acids. J was trimmed by 8 bases and V by 0 bases; bases with no gene match: 5. The CDR3 is CASSLTGGYGTQYF. CDR3 nucleotides: TGTGCCAGCAGCTTAACGGGAGGGTATGGTACGCAGTATTTT. The whole variable domain, remainder taken from reference TRBV7-3 and TRBJ2-3, is GAGVSQTPSNKVTEKGKYVELRCDPISGHTALYWYRQSLGQGPEFLIYFQGTGAADDSGLPNDRFFAVRPEGSVSTLKIQRTERGDSAVYLCASSLTGGYGTQYFGPGTRLTVL.

The chain couples TRBV6-1 to TRBJ2-7; no reliable D call. There are 11 residues in the CDR3. The germline V gene has CDR1 MNHNS and CDR2 SASEGT. The V and J ends lost 5 bases and 6 bases respectively, with 8 bases between them. Here the CDR3 reads CASSLRREQYF. In nucleotides, the CDR3 is TGTGCCAGCAGTTTGAGGCGCGAGCAGTACTTC.